The entry below gives a single T cell receptor (beta chain) sequence along with its context. The specificity of this receptor is unknown. No qualities accompany the bases; no much larger clone lies one base away. The library was produced with RACE. The reads were generated on a NextSeq 500. During library preparation, unique molecular identifiers were attached to individual cDNA molecules so that TCRs could be counted in a quantitative, reproducible way. Each blood RNA sample was used to sequence both TCR alpha and TCR beta chains. The authors' pipeline ran thus. The median number of TCRs per sample was over 85,000, ranging from roughly 20,000 to 700,000. V, J and CDR3 annotation of the TCR reads was performed with the Decombinator software suite. For the PS versus PT1 abundance plots, all samples were subsampled to the same number of TCRs (28,000). TCRs were defined as expanded if absent before sensitization and observed at least eight times at the 2-week time point. Using fastp trimming at Q25 and MiXCR clonotype assembly, TCRdb reanalyzed the public sequencing data and kept in-frame beta chains. CDR3 protein sequences are deduplicated, and each keeps its most common genes and DNA. The V and J calls were not made by the authors but by TCRdb's processing. For this sample the table gives approximately 30,000 distinct CDR3 sequences, of which approximately 5.8% were detected only once. The ten biggest clones cover around 6% of the sample.

The data are from a study of human T cells and chemical hapten exposure (dated by TCRdb to the early 2020s). Looking at the study overall: For sensitization, 2% DPC in acetone was applied to a roughly 2 cm by roughly 2 cm area of upper inner arm skin. Patch testing on the upper back used Finn chambers containing 0.01% DPC, with scoring done after 6 days according to International Contact Dermatitis Research Group standards. Blood for TCR sequencing was provided by twenty-nine alopecia patients at one to four time points (pre-sensitization, 2, 6 and 24 weeks). Patients additionally received weekly therapeutic DPC doses to the scalp throughout the approximately 25-week study period. This study followed changes in the peripheral blood TCR repertoire in vivo during primary and secondary sensitization of alopecia patients to the hapten diphenylcyclopropenone (DPC). Blood was sampled from patients pre-sensitization (week 0) and at 2, 6 and about 24 weeks after DPC sensitization. The libraries were sequenced as a pool, and the TCR yield per sample differed mostly because of small variations in library volumes within the pool. The patient cohort, mostly female, included alopecia areata with under or over 50% scalp involvement, alopecia totalis and alopecia universalis. Findings and caveats that apply to the study as a whole: Because all patients had alopecia, a presumed autoimmune disease, the immune response of the patients might differ from that of healthy individuals. Patch test score correlated positively with the number of PT1 expanded TCRs, reaching significance at thresholds 8, 16 and 32 but not at 4. Compared with pre-sensitization or healthy control sets, expanded TCRs formed significantly more large CDR3 similarity clusters, which is consistent with antigen-driven responses. Repeated subsampling changed both the strength of the expansion versus patch-test correlation and the threshold at which the correlation became significant. DPC sensitization did not change the number of TCRs with a frequency above 1 in 1000, and there was no evidence of changes in global repertoire structure.

The sample's time point label, in plain terms: patch test 3, about 24 weeks after DPC sensitization. The treatment or condition label on this specimen signifies: therapeutic diphenylcyclopropenone sensitization with weekly scalp DPC. At each patch-test visit, blood was drawn before the patch test was applied. To be eligible, patients had to be aged 18 to 70, diagnosed with alopecia and judged suitable for DPC therapy, while pregnant patients were excluded. Total RNA was extracted from unfractionated whole blood collected in Tempus Blood RNA tubes. The TCR comes from a man in his thirties or forties with alopecia areata. Some clones in this sample may be carry-over from other donors' samples. The sample consisted of whole blood, taken in connection with sensitization to the hapten diphenylcyclopropenone (DPC).

The DNA sequence is as follows: TGTGCCAGCAGCACTTACAGGGCCACTAATGAAAAACTGTTTTTT. The resulting protein is CASSTYRATNEKLFF. The sequence joins TRBV21-1 to TRBJ1-4; the table calls TRBD1, which could not be checked here. TRBV21-1 is recorded as a pseudogene. The CDR3 holds 15 amino acids from the cysteine to the phenylalanine. Solely the CDR3 DNA is kept, with 45 bases framed from the first base.